The TCR beta chain described here comes from a study of cytomegalovirus exposure and HLA in healthy donors. Study details: HLA-typed donors were the source of tens of millions of unique TCRs held in an early data release. Ancestry clustering placed 81% of around 400 genotyped donors in the Caucasian-associated cluster. General study results and limits: According to a later analysis, most TCR beta chains associated with CMV appeared HLA-restricted.

Healthy donors of bone marrow made up the group. The PCR ran on 60 Vbeta and 13 Jbeta primers. Assay used: immunoSEQ multiplex PCR; TCRdb lists only in-frame clones, some missing. The sample includes 150,000 or so clones, roughly 73% of them seen just once. Turning to this clone: The antigen is not known.

Trimming stripped 4 bases from V and 0 bases from J, with 19 bases between. The CDR3 loop spans 18 amino acids. Germline V CDR1 and CDR2: ENHRY, SYGVKD. J is TRBJ1-3 and V is TRBV10-3, with a possible D match to TRBD1 (5 bases). The source material was PBMCs. The receptor was isolated from a woman under 30 in good health and CMV-seronegative. The CDR3 loop is CAISVFLEGKGSGNTIYF. The CDR3 DNA is TGTGCCATCAGTGTTTTTTTGGAGGGGAAGGGCTCTGGAAACACCATATATTTT.